This note documents a single T cell receptor (beta chain) sequence. Its antigen is still unknown. Assay used: immunoSEQ multiplex PCR; TCRdb lists only in-frame clones, some missing. Among tens of thousands of clones listed, 81% were seen once. Germline V gene data show CDR1 as WNHNN and CDR2 as SYGVQD (reference sequence). V lost 0 bases and J lost 0, with 11 bases in between. CDR3 length: 17 amino acids. Time point given: week 47, end of study. The content of each vaccine dose was 300 ug of mutant IDH1 20-mer peptide, and topical imiquimod accompanied it. These data come from a study of a mutant IDH1 vaccine in newly diagnosed glioma. Looking at the study overall: Vaccination followed radiotherapy alone by 4-6 weeks, or accompanied temozolomide cycles. Earlier treatment was radiotherapy, temozolomide, or both, with most getting both. Week 35 brought visit V12, which was followed by visit V13 at week 47.

The sample here was PBMCs, taken from a glioma patient whose treatment included an IDH1 peptide vaccine. This TCR came from a man aged 40-49 years with glioma. The chain employs TRBV10-1 and TRBJ1-4; a weak D match, TRBD1 (6 bases). CDR3 sequence (DNA): TGCGCCAGCAGTGAGTCTTCGGACAGTTCAACTAATGAAAAACTGTTTTTT. The encoded protein is CASSESSDSSTNEKLFF.